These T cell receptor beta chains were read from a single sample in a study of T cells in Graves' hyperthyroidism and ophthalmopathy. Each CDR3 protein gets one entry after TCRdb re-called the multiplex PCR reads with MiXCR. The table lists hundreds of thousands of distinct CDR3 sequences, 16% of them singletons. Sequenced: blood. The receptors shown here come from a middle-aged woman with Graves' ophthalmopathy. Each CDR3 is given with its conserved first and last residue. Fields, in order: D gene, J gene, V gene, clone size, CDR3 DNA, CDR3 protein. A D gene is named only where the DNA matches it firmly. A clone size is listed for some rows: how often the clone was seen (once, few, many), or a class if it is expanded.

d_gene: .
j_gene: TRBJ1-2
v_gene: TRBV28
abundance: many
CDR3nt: TGTGCCAGCACCTTCGGCGGGGAAAGATATGGCTACACCTTC
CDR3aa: CASTFGGERYGYTF

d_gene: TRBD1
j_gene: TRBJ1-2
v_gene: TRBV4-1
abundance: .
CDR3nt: TGCGCCAGCAGCCGCACCGGGACAGGGTTTATTGGTGGCTACACCTTC
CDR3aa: CASSRTGTGFIGGYTF

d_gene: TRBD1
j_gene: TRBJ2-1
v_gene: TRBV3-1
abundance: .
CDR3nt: TGTGCCAGCAGCCAACTGACAGGGGGCTACAATGAGCAGTTCTTC
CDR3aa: CASSQLTGGYNEQFF

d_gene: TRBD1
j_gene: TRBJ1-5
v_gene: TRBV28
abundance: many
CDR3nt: TGTGCCAGCAGTATCCTCACAGGGGGCGGCAATCAGCCCCAGCATTTT
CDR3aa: CASSILTGGGNQPQHF

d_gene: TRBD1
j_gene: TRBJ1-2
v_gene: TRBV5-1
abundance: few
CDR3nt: TGCGCCAGCAGCACGGGACAGGGCGGAAACTATGGCTACACCTTC
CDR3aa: CASSTGQGGNYGYTF

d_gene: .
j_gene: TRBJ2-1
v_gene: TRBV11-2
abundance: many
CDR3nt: TGTGCCAGCAGCTTAGGTCCAGCGGTAGCGGCCGCGATGAGTGAGCAGTTCTTC
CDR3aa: CASSLGPAVAAAMSEQFF

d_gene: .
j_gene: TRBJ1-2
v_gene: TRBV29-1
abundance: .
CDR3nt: TGCAGCGGATCCGATGGGAGGGCCGGCTATGGCTACACCTTC
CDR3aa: CSGSDGRAGYGYTF

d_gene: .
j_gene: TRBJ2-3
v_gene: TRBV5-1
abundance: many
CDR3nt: TGTGCCAGCAGCTTGGGGGTGAGCACAGATACGCAGTATTTT
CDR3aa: CASSLGVSTDTQYF

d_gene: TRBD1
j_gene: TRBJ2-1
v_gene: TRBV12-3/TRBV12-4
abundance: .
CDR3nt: TGTGCCAGCAGTCTCGCCCCACAGGGGGGAGATGAGCAGTTCTTC
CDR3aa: CASSLAPQGGDEQFF

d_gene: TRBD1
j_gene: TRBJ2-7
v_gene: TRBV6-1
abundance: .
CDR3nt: TGTGCCAGCAGTTCGTTAACAGGGGTCGGCGAGCAGTACTTC
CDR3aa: CASSSLTGVGEQYF

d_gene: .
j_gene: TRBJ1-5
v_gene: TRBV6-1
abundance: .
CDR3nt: TGTGCCAGCAGTGAATCGCAGGGCAATCAGCCCCAGCATTTT
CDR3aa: CASSESQGNQPQHF

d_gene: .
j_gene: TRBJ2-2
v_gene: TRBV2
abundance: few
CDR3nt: TGTGCCAGCAGTGGAGAGAACTTGCCCACCGGGGAGCTGTTTTTT
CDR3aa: CASSGENLPTGELFF

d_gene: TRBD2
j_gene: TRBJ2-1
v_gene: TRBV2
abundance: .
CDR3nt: TGTGCCAGCAAGGTAGGGACTAGCGGGGGTTCCCACTACAATGAGCAGTTCTTC
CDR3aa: CASKVGTSGGSHYNEQFF

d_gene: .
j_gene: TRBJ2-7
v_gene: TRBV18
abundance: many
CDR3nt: TGTGCCAGCTCACCCTCGATACTCTACGAGCAGTACTTC
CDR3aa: CASSPSILYEQYF

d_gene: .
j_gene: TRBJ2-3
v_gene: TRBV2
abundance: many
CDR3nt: TGTGCCAGCAGAGGGACAACTAGCACAGATACGCAGTATTTT
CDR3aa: CASRGTTSTDTQYF

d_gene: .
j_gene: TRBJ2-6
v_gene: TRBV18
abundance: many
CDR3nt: TGTGCCAGCTCACCGTACAGGGACTCTGGGGCCAACGTCCTGACTTTC
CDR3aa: CASSPYRDSGANVLTF

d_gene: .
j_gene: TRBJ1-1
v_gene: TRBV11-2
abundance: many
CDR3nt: TGTGCCAGCAGCTTAGGGGGGACCGCTTTCTTT
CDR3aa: CASSLGGTAFF

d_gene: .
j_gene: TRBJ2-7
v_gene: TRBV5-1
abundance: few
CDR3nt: TGCGCCAGCAGCTTGTTTCCCCTGAGCTCCTACGAGCAGTACTTC
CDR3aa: CASSLFPLSSYEQYF

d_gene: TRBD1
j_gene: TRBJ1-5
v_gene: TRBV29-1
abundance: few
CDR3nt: TGCAGCGTAAAGGGACAGAGCAATCAGCCCCAGCATTTT
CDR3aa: CSVKGQSNQPQHF

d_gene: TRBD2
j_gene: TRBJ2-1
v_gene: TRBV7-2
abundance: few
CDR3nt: TGTGCCAGCAGACGGGCTAGCGGGGAGTTCTACAATGAGCAGTTCTTC
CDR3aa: CASRRASGEFYNEQFF

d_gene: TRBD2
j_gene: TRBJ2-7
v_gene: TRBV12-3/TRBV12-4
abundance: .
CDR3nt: TGTGCCAGCAGTGCCGGACTAGCGGGAGGGCGGGAGCAGTACTTC
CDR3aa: CASSAGLAGGREQYF

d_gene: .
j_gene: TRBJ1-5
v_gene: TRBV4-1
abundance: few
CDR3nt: TGCGCCAGCAGCCAAGAGGAAAGGTTTCCCCAGCATTTT
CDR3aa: CASSQEERFPQHF

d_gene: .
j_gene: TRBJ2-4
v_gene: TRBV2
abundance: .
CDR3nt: TGTGCCAGCAGTAAAGTGGTCCGAGGGGGTAACATTCAGTACTTC
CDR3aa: CASSKVVRGGNIQYF

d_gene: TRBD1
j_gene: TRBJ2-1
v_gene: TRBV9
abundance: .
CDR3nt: TGTGCCAGCAGCGGAAACATTCAGACAGGGGTGGACAATGAGCAGTTCTTC
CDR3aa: CASSGNIQTGVDNEQFF

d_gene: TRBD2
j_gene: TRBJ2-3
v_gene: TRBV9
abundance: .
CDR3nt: TGTGCCAGCACCGGGACTAACGCCCCAGATACGCAGTATTTT
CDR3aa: CASTGTNAPDTQYF

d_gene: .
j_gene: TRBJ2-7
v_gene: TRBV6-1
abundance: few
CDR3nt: TGTGCCAGCAGCCAACGTAGCCACGAGCAGTACTTC
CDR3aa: CASSQRSHEQYF

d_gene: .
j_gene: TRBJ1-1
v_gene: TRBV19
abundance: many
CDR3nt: TGTGCCAGCAGTCGGGGCCGAAGCACTGAAGCTTTCTTT
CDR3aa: CASSRGRSTEAFF

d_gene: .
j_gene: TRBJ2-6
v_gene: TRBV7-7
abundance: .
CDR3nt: TGTGCTAGCAGCTTCCAGGGGTTTGGGGCCAACGTCCTGACTTTC
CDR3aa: CASSFQGFGANVLTF

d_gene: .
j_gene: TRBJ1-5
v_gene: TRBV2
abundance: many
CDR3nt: TGTGCCAGCAGAGGGGGGGGCGCACAAAATCAGCCCCAGCATTTT
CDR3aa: CASRGGGAQNQPQHF

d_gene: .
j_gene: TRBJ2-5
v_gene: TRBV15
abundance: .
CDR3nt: TGTGCCACCAGCAGAGATTGGACGGGGGAGACCCAGTACTTC
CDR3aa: CATSRDWTGETQYF

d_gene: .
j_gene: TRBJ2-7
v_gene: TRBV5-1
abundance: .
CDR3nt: TGCGCCAGCAGCGAAACGTCTAGCACCAAATTTTACGAGCAGTACTTC
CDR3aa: CASSETSSTKFYEQYF

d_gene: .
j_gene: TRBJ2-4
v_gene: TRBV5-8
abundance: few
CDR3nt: TGTGCCAGCAGCTCAGGGGAACCTCGAGCCAAAAACATTCAGTACTTC
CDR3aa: CASSSGEPRAKNIQYF

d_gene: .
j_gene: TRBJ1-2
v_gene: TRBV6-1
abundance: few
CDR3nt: TGTGCCAGCAGTGAAGACGAGGGGTTCGGCTATGGCTACACCTTC
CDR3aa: CASSEDEGFGYGYTF

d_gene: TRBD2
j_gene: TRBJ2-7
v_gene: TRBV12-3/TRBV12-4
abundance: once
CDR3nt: TGTGCCAGCAGTTTAGAAGGTAGCGGGGCCTACGAGCAGTACTTC
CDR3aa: CASSLEGSGAYEQYF

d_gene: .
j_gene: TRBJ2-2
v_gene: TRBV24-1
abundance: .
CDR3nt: TGTGCCACCAGTGACCCCGGACGGCACACCGGGGAGCTGTTTTTT
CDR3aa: CATSDPGRHTGELFF

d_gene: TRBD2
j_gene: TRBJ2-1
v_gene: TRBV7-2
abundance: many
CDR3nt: TGTGCCAGCAGCTTAGTTGCGGGAGTGGTTGAGCAGTTCTTC
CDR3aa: CASSLVAGVVEQFF

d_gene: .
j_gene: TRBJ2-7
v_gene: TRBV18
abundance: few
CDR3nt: TGTGCCAGCTCACAATCACGGGGCGTCTTCGAGCAGTACTTC
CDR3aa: CASSQSRGVFEQYF

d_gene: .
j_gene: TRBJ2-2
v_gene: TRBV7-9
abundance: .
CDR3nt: TGTGCCATCCCTAACCGGGACCTGAACACCGGGGAGCTGTTTTTT
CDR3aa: CAIPNRDLNTGELFF

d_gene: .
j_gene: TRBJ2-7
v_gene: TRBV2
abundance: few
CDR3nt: TGTGCCAGCAGTGTGAGCATCTACGAGCAGTACTTC
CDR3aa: CASSVSIYEQYF

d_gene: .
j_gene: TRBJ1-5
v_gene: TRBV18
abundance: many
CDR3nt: TGTGCCAGCTCACCCTGGGGGGCGCGGGATCAGCCCCAGCATTTT
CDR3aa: CASSPWGARDQPQHF

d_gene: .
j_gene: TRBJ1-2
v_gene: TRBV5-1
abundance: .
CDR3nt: TGCGCCAGCAGCTTGGAGTCGTTGCAGCCCTATGGCTACACCTTC
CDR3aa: CASSLESLQPYGYTF

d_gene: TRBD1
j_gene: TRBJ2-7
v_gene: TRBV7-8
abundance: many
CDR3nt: TGTGCCAGCAGTCCACAGACAGGGGGTAACGAGCAGTACTTC
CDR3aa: CASSPQTGGNEQYF

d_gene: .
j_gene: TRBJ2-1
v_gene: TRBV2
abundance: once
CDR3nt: TGTGCCTGCCAGACCAACAATGAGCAGTTCTTC
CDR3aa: CACQTNNEQFF

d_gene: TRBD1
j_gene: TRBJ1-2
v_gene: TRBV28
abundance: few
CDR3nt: TGTGCCAGCAGTAGAGGGGACAGAACCTATGGCTACACCTTC
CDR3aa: CASSRGDRTYGYTF

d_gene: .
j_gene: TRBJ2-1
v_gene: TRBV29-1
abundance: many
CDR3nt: TGCAGCGTTGAACCGTACAATGAGCAGTTCTTC
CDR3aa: CSVEPYNEQFF

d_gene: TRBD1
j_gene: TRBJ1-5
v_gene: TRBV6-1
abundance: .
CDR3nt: TGTGCCAGCAGTAACGGACAGGGGGCTGGACAGCCCCAGCATTTT
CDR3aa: CASSNGQGAGQPQHF

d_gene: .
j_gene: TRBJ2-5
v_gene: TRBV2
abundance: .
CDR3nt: TGTGCCAGCAGTGAAGCCGGGACGGGGGATGGGGAGACCCAGTACTTC
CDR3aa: CASSEAGTGDGETQYF

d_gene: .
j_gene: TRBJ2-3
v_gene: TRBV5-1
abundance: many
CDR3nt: TGCGCCAGCAGCAACCACAACACAGATACGCAGTATTTT
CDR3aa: CASSNHNTDTQYF

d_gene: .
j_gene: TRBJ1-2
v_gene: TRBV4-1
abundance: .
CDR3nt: TGCGCCAGCAGCCATCCCCTCGGGGATGGCTACACCTTC
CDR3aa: CASSHPLGDGYTF

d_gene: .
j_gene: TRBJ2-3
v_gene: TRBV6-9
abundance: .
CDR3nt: TGTGCCAGCAGTTACACGACGGAAGGGGGAGATACGCAGTATTTT
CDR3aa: CASSYTTEGGDTQYF

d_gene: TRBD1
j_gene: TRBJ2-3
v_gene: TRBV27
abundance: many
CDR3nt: TGTGCCAGCAGGTCCATATCACAGGGGAGCACAGATACGCAGTATTTT
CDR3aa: CASRSISQGSTDTQYF

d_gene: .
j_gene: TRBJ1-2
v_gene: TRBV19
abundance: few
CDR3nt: TGTGCCAGTAGTATTCTGGCGGCTAACTATGGCTACACCTTC
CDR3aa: CASSILAANYGYTF

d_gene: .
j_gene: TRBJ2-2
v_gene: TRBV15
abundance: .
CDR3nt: TGTGCCACCAGCAAACAGAACACCGGGGAGCTGTTTTTT
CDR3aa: CATSKQNTGELFF

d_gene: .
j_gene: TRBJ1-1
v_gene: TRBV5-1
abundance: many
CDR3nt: TGCGCCAGCAGCTTGGAGCATAACACTGAAGCTTTCTTT
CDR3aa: CASSLEHNTEAFF

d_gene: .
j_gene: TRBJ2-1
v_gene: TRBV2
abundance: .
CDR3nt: TGTGCCACCCGGAGGCAGGGGCTTGGTGATGAGCAGTTCTTC
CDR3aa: CATRRQGLGDEQFF

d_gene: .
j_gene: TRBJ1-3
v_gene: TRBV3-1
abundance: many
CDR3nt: TGTGCCAGCAGCCAAGATGGGTCGGGCATTGCTGGAAACACCATATATTTT
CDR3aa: CASSQDGSGIAGNTIYF